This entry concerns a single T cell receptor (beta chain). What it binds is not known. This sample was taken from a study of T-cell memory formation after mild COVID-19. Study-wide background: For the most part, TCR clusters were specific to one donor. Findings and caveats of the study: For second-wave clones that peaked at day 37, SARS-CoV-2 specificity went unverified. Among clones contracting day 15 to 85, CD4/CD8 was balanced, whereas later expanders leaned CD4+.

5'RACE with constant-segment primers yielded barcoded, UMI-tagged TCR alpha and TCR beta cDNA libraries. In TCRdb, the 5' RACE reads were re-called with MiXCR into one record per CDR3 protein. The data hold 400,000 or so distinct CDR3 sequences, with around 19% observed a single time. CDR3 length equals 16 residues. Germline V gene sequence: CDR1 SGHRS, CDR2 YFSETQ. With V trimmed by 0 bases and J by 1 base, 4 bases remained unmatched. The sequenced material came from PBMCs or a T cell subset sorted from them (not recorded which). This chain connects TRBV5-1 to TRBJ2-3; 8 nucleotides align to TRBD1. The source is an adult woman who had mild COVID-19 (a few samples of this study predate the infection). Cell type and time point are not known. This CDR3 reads CASSLGTGGGTDTQYF. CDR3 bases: TGCGCCAGCAGCTTGGGTACAGGGGGAGGCACAGATACGCAGTATTTT. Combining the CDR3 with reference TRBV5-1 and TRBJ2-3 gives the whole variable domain KAGVTQTPRYLIKTRGQQVTLSCSPISGHRSVSWYQQTPGQGLQFLFEYFSETQRNKGNFPGRFSGRQFSNSRSEMNVSTLELGDSALYLCASSLGTGGGTDTQYFGPGTRLTVL.